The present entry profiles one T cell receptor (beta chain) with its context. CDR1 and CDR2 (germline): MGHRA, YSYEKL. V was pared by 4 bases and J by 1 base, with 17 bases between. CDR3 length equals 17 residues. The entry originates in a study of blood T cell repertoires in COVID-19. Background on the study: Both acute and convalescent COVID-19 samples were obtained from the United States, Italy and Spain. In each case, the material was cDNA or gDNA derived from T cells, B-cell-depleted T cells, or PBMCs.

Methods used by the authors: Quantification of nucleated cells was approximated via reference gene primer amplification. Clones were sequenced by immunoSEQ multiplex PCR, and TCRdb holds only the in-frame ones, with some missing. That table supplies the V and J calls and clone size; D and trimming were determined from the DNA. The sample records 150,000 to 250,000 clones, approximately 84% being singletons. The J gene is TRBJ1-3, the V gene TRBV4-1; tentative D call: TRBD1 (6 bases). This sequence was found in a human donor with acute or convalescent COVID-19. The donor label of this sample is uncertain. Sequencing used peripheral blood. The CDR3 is CASSRQQGGDSGNTIYF. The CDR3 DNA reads TGCGCCAGCAGCCGCCAACAGGGAGGGGATTCTGGAAACACCATATATTTT.